The 8 T cell receptor beta chains presented below share a single source sample, sequenced in a study of T cell repertoires in cytomegalovirus infection. Using its own MiXCR run on the reads, TCRdb lists one record per CDR3 protein. The sample comprises about 500,000 distinct CDR3 sequences, 33% of which are singletons, and under 20% rests with the top ten. Their antigen targets remain unknown. The sequences come from cultured PBMCs, collected from culture after CMV antigen stimulation. The source of these receptors is a human donor in good health (CMV status not recorded). Some clones in this sample may be carry-over from other donors' samples.

This clonotype was recorded a few times. V gene TRBV7-8 combines with J gene TRBJ1-1; the match to TRBD1 covers 7 bases. The CDR3 runs to 18 residues. CDR1 is SGHVS and CDR2 is FQNEAQ in the germline V gene. After removal of 4 bases from V and 4 bases from J, the junction contained 18 bases not matched to a gene. The CDR3 region is CASSSSGGTVSGSTEAFF. CDR3 coding DNA: TGTGCCAGCAGCTCCAGCGGGGGGACAGTAAGTGGGAGCACTGAAGCTTTCTTT.

This clonotype was seen a few times. This chain joins TRBV12-5 and TRBJ2-1; D might be TRBD1 (5 bases). This CDR3 has 14 residues. Germline CDR1 LGHNT, CDR2 FRNRAP. Trimming cost V 5 bases and J 5 bases, with 13 bases left between them. The CDR3 DNA follows: TGTGCTAGTGGTCAGGACACCTGGGACAATGAGCAGTTCTTC. Translating it yields CASGQDTWDNEQFF. The variable domain in full, with the rest retrieved from reference TRBV12-5 and TRBJ2-1, is DARVTQTPRHKVTEMGQEVTMRCQPILGHNTVFWYRQTMMQGLELLAYFRNRAPLDDSGMPKDRFSAEMPDATLATLKIQPSEPRDSAVYFCASGQDTWDNEQFFGPGTRLTVL.

This sequence joins TRBV7-4 and TRBJ1-2; D gene uncertain. V lost 7 bases and J lost 1, with 19 bases in between. CDR1 SGHVT and CDR2 SQSDAQ come from the germline V gene. The CDR3 is 16 amino acids. CDR3 protein: CASTHPATEYNYGYTF. CDR3 coding DNA: TGTGCCAGCACCCATCCGGCCACTGAATATAACTATGGCTACACCTTC.

The V and J genes are TRBV7-8 and TRBJ1-3; D may be TRBD1 (6 bases). Deletions cut 4 bases from V and 0 bases from J, with 16 bases between. CDR3 length: 17 amino acids. Germline values: CDR1 SGHVS, CDR2 FQNEAQ. CDR3 in DNA: TGTGCCAGCAGCTCTCGGACAGCAACCTTCTCTGGAAACACCATATATTTT. It yields the protein CASSSRTATFSGNTIYF.

In this sample, this clonotype turned up a few times. V usage is TRBV6-2 or TRBV6-3 and J usage is TRBJ2-2; D is undetermined. Trimming took off 5 bases at V and 4 bases at J, with 14 bases between the two ends. CDR3 length equals 15 residues. Germline CDR1 is MNHEY and CDR2 is SVGEGT. For the CDR3, the DNA is TGTGCCAGCAGTAGCCCCTTTTGGGGCACCGGGGAGCTGTTTTTT. It yields the protein CASSSPFWGTGELFF.

This clonotype was found a few times. The chain is built from TRBV25-1 and TRBJ2-5; 8 bases fit TRBD2. The CDR3 has 15 amino acids. Per germline, CDR1 MGHDK and CDR2 SYGVNS. J was trimmed by 5 bases and V by 2 bases; bases with no gene match: 7. CDR3 protein: CASSEASGRGETQYF. In DNA form, the CDR3 reads TGTGCCAGCAGTGAAGCCAGCGGGAGAGGGGAGACCCAGTACTTC.

The chain carries TRBV15 and TRBJ2-1, with D possibly TRBD1 on 6 matching bases. This CDR3 has 15 residues. V lost 3 bases, J lost 7 bases, and 16 bases lay in between. Germline CDR1 reads LNHNV; CDR2 reads YYDKDF (reference sequence). The chain's CDR3 is CATSSQGGTGNEQFF. CDR3 DNA sequence: TGTGCCACCAGCAGCCAAGGGGGAACAGGTAATGAGCAGTTCTTC.

This chain connects TRBV6-2 or TRBV6-3 to TRBJ1-2; 8 bases are a match to TRBD1. The CDR3 totals 16 residues. With V trimmed by 4 bases and J by 6 bases, 13 bases remained unmatched. From germline, CDR1 is MNHEY and CDR2 SVGEGT. The CDR3: CASSWDRRVGHDGYTF. The CDR3 bases are TGTGCCAGCAGTTGGGACAGGCGAGTGGGGCACGATGGCTACACCTTC.